This T cell receptor (beta chain) was sequenced during a study of patients and donors after allogeneic stem cell transplantation. From the RT-PCR reads, TCRdb called clonotypes with MiXCR, one entry per CDR3 protein. This table holds approximately 140,000 distinct CDR3 sequences, roughly two fifths found once. This CDR3 spans 13 amino acids. CDR1 is MNHEY and CDR2 is SMNVEV in the germline V gene (reference sequence). V was clipped by 4 bases and J by 6 bases, with 12 bases between them. Sequencing was done on a sample of blood, either unsorted or a sorted T cell fraction (not recorded which). The TCR originated in a human donor who was either an allogeneic HSCT recipient or a stem cell or donor lymphocyte infusion donor (not recorded which). It is not recorded whose cells these are; they may come from a transplant donor. J is TRBJ2-5 and V is TRBV27, with D unclear. The CDR3 bases are TGTGCCAGCAGTTCCGTAGCTATCCAGACCCAGTACTTC. It is translated as CASSSVAIQTQYF.